The 5 T cell receptor beta chains given below trace back to one sample, sequenced in a study of cytomegalovirus exposure and HLA in healthy donors. Vbeta (60) and Jbeta (13) primers were used in the PCR. The method was immunoSEQ multiplex PCR; TCRdb's version includes in-frame clones alone and lacks a portion of them. The top ten hold roughly 5.9% of the sample, which has 100,000 to 150,000 clones, about three quarters seen once. The specimen was PBMCs. Receptors were obtained from a woman aged 40 to 50 in good health and CMV-seronegative.

The V call is TRBV10-3, the J call TRBJ2-7; possible D gene TRBD1, 5 bases. This CDR3 comprises 12 residues. The V gene's germline CDR1 is ENHRY and CDR2 SYGVKD. V lost 6 bases and J lost 4, with 10 bases in between. The CDR3 nucleotides are TGTGCCATCAGGGAAACAGGTTACGAGCAGTACTTC. This codes for CAIRETGYEQYF.

The chain is built from TRBV7-9 and TRBJ2-5; the match to TRBD2 covers 14 bases. With the DNA end fitting TRBJ2-7 better, the J assignment may be wrong. Germline CDR1 SEHNR, CDR2 FQNEAQ (reference sequence). The CDR3 is 16 amino acids. The CDR3 reads CASSLPGLAGVYEQYF. The CDR3 coding sequence is TGTGCCAGCAGCCTACCGGGACTAGCGGGAGTGTACGAGCAGTACTTC.

CDR3 DNA: TGTGCCAGCAGTACGCGGACTGGGGCAGATACGCAGTATTTT. Its translation: CASSTRTGADTQYF. The chain has TRBV6-6 and TRBJ2-3; TRBD2 might be the D (5 bases). The CDR3 sequence is 14 residues long. Germline V gene data show CDR1 as MNHNY and CDR2 as SVGAGI (reference sequence). V lost 5 bases and J lost 4, with 13 bases in between.

This sequence joins TRBV18 and TRBJ2-5; D ambiguous. The germline V gene has CDR1 KGHSH and CDR2 LQKENI. V lost 0 bases and J 4 bases, leaving 9 bases between the germline ends. The CDR3 contains 14 residues. In DNA, the CDR3 is TGTGCCAGCTCACCACCTCCCCGCGGAGAGACCCAGTACTTC. Translating it yields CASSPPPRGETQYF.

This clone was detected a few times. V is TRBV28 and J is TRBJ2-3, with 10 positions matching TRBD2. Germline-derived CDR1 and CDR2 are MDHEN and SYDVKM. The CDR3 covers 13 residues. Trimming at V came to 8 bases and at J to 3 bases, leaving 2 bases not matched to a gene. Here the CDR3 reads CASWGLATDTQYF. As DNA, the CDR3 is TGTGCCAGCTGGGGACTAGCGACAGATACGCAGTATTTT.